This T cell receptor (beta chain) was retrieved from a study of blood T cell repertoires in COVID-19. Looking at the study overall: Samples came from the United States, Italy and Spain, spanning acute and convalescent COVID-19. T cells, B-cell-depleted T cells, or PBMCs supplied cDNA or gDNA.

CDR1 is SQVTM and CDR2 is ANQGSEA in the germline V gene. CDR3 length equals 13 residues. Deletions cut 4 bases from V and 8 bases from J, with 17 bases between. Per the study methods: From reference gene primer amplification, estimates of nucleated cell counts were derived. Only in-frame clones appear in the TCRdb table, and some are missing; sequencing was by immunoSEQ multiplex PCR. That table gives V, J and clone size, and the DNA gave D and trimming. The data hold around 38,000 clones, with around 89% observed a single time. The sequenced sample was peripheral blood. This chain connects TRBV29-1 to TRBJ1-2; a possible D gene is TRBD1 (6 bases). This receptor was identified in a human donor in a cohort sampled during active COVID-19. The CDR3 bases are TGCAGCGTTGCAGGTGCACAGGGTCGCGGCTACACCTTC. Residues: CSVAGAQGRGYTF.